This TCR beta chain originates from a study of shared clonotypes between healthy human individuals. Study summary: CD4 naive and memory got three plates each, CD8 naive two, CD8 memory one.

Profiled with immunoSEQ multiplex PCR; TCRdb holds only in-frame clones, not every one. Of 2 million to 2.5 million clones in the sample, 85% to 95% are singletons; the top ten hold 0.3% to 0.4%. Notes on the study in general: Among several donors, roughly 5% of naive CD4 clonotypes were found in common.

On this clone: Its antigen is not known.

The ends were cut back, 2 bases at V and 6 bases at J, with 14 bases in the middle. Germline V lookup: CDR1 MNHEY, CDR2 SMNVEV (reference sequence). The CDR3 is 14 amino acids. The receptor's source is a man aged 18-30 years in good health. Some clones in this sample may be carry-over from other donors' samples. The chain employs TRBV27 and TRBJ2-7; D unresolved. Sequenced: naive CD4+ T cells from PBMCs. Subset denoted: CD45RA+ positively selected. CDR3 coding DNA: TGTGCCAGCAGTTTACTCCACAGCCCCGGCGAGCAGTACTTC. It encodes CASSLLHSPGEQYF.